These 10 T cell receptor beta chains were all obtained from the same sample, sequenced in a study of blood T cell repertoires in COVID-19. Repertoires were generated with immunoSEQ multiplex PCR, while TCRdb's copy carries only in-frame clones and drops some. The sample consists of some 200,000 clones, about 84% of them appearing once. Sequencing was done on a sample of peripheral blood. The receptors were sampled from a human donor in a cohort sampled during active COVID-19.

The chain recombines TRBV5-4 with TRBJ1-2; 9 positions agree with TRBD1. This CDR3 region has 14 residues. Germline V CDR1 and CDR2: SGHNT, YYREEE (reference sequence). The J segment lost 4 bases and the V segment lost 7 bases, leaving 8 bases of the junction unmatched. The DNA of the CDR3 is TGTGCCAGCGCGGGAACAGGGGGCATCTATGGCTACACCTTC. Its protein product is CASAGTGGIYGYTF.

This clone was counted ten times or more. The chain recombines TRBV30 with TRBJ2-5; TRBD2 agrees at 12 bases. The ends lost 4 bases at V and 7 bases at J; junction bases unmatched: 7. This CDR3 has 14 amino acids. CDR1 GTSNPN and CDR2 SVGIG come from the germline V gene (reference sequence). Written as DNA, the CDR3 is TGTGCCTGGAAGCCTAGCGGGGGGGTTGGGACCCAGTACTTC. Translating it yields CAWKPSGGVGTQYF.

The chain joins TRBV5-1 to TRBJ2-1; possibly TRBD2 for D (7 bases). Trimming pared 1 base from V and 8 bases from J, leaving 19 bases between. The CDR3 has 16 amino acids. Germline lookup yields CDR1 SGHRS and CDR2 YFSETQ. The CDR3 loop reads CASSLPWGGRLDEQFF. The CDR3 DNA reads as TGCGCCAGCAGCTTGCCGTGGGGGGGCCGTCTTGATGAGCAGTTCTTC.

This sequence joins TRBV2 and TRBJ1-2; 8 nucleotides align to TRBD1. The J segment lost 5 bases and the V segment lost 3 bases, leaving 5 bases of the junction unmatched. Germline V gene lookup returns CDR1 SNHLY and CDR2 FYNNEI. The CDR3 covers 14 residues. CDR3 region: CASSELGQEYGYTF. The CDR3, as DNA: TGTGCCAGCAGTGAGCTGGGACAGGAATATGGCTACACCTTC. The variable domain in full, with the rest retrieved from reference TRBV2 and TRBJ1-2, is EPEVTQTPSHQVTQMGQEVILRCVPISNHLYFYWYRQILGQKVEFLVSFYNNEISEKSEIFDDQFSVERPDGSNFTLKIRSTKLEDSAMYFCASSELGQEYGYTFGSGTRLTVV.

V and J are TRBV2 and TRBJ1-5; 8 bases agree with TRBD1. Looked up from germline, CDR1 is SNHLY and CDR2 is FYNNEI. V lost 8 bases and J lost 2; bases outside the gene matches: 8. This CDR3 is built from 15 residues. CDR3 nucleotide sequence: TGTGCCAGCTCGCTCAGGGGGCCAGGCAATCAGCCCCAGCATTTT. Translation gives CASSLRGPGNQPQHF.

The CDR3 sequence is CASSQDQGQPQHF. For the CDR3, the DNA is TGTGCCAGCAGCCAAGATCAGGGCCAGCCCCAGCATTTT. The chain recombines TRBV4-2 with TRBJ1-5; weak D call: TRBD1 (5 bases). Looked up from germline, CDR1 is LGHNA and CDR2 is YNFKEQ. The V and J ends lost 0 bases and 7 bases respectively, with 7 bases between them. CDR3 length: 13 amino acids.

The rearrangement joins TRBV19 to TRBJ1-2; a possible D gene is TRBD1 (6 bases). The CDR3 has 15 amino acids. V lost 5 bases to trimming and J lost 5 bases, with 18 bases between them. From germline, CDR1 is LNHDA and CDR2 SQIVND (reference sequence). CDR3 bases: TGTGCCAGTAGTGGACTCAAGACAGGTACATATGGCTACACCTTC. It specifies CASSGLKTGTYGYTF.

The CDR3 DNA reads TGTGCCAGCAGCCGGACAGGTCCAGAAACAATGAACACTGAAGCTTTCTTT. Residues: CASSRTGPETMNTEAFF. The J gene is TRBJ1-1, the V gene TRBV2, with 7 bases aligning to TRBD1. The V segment lost 6 bases and the J segment 0 bases; nucleotides outside the gene matches: 13. The germline V gene encodes CDR1 SNHLY and CDR2 FYNNEI. CDR3 length: 17 amino acids.

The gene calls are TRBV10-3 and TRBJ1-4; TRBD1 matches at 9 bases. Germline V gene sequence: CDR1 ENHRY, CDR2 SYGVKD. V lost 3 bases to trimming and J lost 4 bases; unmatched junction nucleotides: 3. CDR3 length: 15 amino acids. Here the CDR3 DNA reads TGTGCCATCAGTGATAGGGACAGGGTTAATGAAAAACTGTTTTTT. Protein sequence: CAISDRDRVNEKLFF.

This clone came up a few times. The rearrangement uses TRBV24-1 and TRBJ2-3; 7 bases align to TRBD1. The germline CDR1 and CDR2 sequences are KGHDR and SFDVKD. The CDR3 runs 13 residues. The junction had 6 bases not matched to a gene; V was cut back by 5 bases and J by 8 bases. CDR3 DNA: TGTGCCACCAGTGCTACAGGGGAAGGTACGCAGTATTTT. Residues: CATSATGEGTQYF.